Shown below are 12 T cell receptor beta chains from a single sample sequenced in a study of cytomegalovirus exposure and HLA in healthy donors. Clones were read by immunoSEQ multiplex PCR, and TCRdb kept only the in-frame ones, dropping some. The sample holds about 220,000 clones, 70% to 90% seen once. The sequenced sample consisted of PBMCs. The receptors were sampled from a woman aged 18-35 years in good health and CMV-seronegative.

Comment on this clone: The junction and the germline gene differ at one end; a read error may be behind it. The chain uses TRBV5-4 and TRBJ2-4; no reliable D call. Germline V gene data show CDR1 as SGHNT and CDR2 as YYREEE (reference sequence). The CDR3 extends over 15 amino acids. The DNA for the CDR3 is TGTGCCAGCAGCTTGGCTGGGCCCGCCTCGCCCCGTCGTGACTTC. Translating gives CASSLAGPASPRRDF.

The V call is TRBV10-1, the J call TRBJ2-7, with TRBD1 matching over 8 bases. The CDR3 totals 14 residues. CDR1 and CDR2 from the germline V gene are WNHNN and SYGVQD (reference sequence). V was clipped by 2 bases and J by 6 bases; unmatched bases: 6. The CDR3 reads CASSEVLTGAEQYF. CDR3 in DNA: TGCGCCAGCAGTGAGGTCCTGACAGGGGCCGAGCAGTACTTC.

In DNA form, the CDR3 reads TGTGCCAGCAGTTTACTTAGGTTGGGGCACTCCTACGAGCAGTACTTC. Translation: CASSLLRLGHSYEQYF. This rearrangement joins TRBV28 to TRBJ2-7; D perhaps matches TRBD1 (5 bases). There are 16 residues in the CDR3. Trimming shortened V by 2 bases and J by 0 bases, and 14 bases separated the two germline ends. Germline V gene sequence: CDR1 MDHEN, CDR2 SYDVKM. Full variable domain (rest looked up from reference TRBV28 and TRBJ2-7): DVKVTQSSRYLVKRTGEKVFLECVQDMDHENMFWYRQDPGLGLRLIYFSYDVKMKEKGDIPEGYSVSREKKERFSLILESASTNQTSMYLCASSLLRLGHSYEQYFGPGTRLTVT.

This clone came up a few times. This chain uses TRBV10-3 with TRBJ2-2; 9 positions match TRBD2. This CDR3 has 14 amino acids. CDR1 and CDR2 (germline): ENHRY, SYGVKD. V shed 4 bases and J 7 bases; nucleotides not matched to a gene: 4. Written as DNA, the CDR3 is TGTGCCATCAGTGGCCTGCGGGAGGGCGGGGAGCTGTTTTTT. This encodes CAISGLREGGELFF.

J is TRBJ2-7 and V is TRBV11-3; TRBD1 agrees at 7 bases. V dropped 5 bases and J dropped 2; count of bases not matched to a gene: 6. Germline V CDR1 and CDR2: SGHNT, YENEEA. The CDR3 has 14 amino acids. This CDR3 reads CASSHRDSPYEQYF. In DNA form, the CDR3 reads TGTGCCAGCAGCCACCGGGACAGCCCCTACGAGCAGTACTTC. The variable domain in full, with the rest retrieved from reference TRBV11-3 and TRBJ2-7, is EAGVVQSPRYKIIEKKQPVAFWCNPISGHNTLYWYLQNLGQGPELLIRYENEEAVDDSQLPKDRFSAERLKGVDSTLKIQPAELGDSAVYLCASSHRDSPYEQYFGPGTRLTVT.

V and J are TRBV11-2 and TRBJ2-7; 12 bases are a match to TRBD2. The V gene's germline CDR1 is SGHAT and CDR2 FQNNGV. The CDR3 is made up of 15 amino acids. The J segment lost 4 bases and the V segment lost 2 bases, leaving 3 bases of the junction unmatched. CDR3 sequence: CASSLPTSGRYEQYF. In DNA form, the CDR3 reads TGTGCCAGCAGCTTACCGACTAGCGGGAGATACGAGCAGTACTTC.

The chain has TRBV6-1 and TRBJ2-3; 9 bases line up with TRBD2. V lost 9 bases, J lost 6 bases, and 7 bases stayed unmatched. This CDR3 comprises 13 residues. Per germline, CDR1 MNHNS and CDR2 SASEGT. CDR3 protein: CASTSGPPDTQYF. The CDR3 region has the DNA TGTGCCAGTACTAGCGGGCCCCCCGATACGCAGTATTTT.

This chain connects TRBV18 to TRBJ2-7; 7 bases are a match to TRBD1. The CDR3 sequence is 15 residues long. Germline V gene data show CDR1 as KGHSH and CDR2 as LQKENI. V shed 2 bases, J shed 4 bases, and the junction held 8 bases outside the gene matches. CDR3 coding DNA: TGTGCCAGCTCACCAGAAATGGGACAGATTTACGAGCAGTACTTC. Translating it yields CASSPEMGQIYEQYF.

The chain employs TRBV5-1 and TRBJ1-2; no reliable D call. Between the trimmed V and J ends, which lost 2 bases and 6 bases, there was a span of 17 bases. CDR1 and CDR2 (germline): SGHRS, YFSETQ. CDR3 length: 15 residues. CDR3 sequence reads: CASSFKQDSLDGYTF. The CDR3 nucleotides read TGCGCCAGCAGCTTTAAGCAGGACTCCCTCGATGGCTACACCTTC.

This chain joins TRBV19 and TRBJ2-7; 7 bases are a match to TRBD1. Germline loops: CDR1 LNHDA, CDR2 SQIVND (reference sequence). The CDR3 is 16 residues long. V gave up 4 bases and J gave up 3 bases; unmatched junction bases: 12. Written as DNA, the CDR3 is TGTGCCAGTAGTACTAAGTGGGACAGTGTCTACTACGAGCAGTACTTC. The encoded protein is CASSTKWDSVYYEQYF.

This clone appeared a single time. This chain joins TRBV7-2 and TRBJ2-7, with TRBD2 identical over 7 bases. With V trimmed by 5 bases and J by 1 base, 17 bases remained unmatched. Looked up from germline, CDR1 is SGHTA and CDR2 is FQGNSA. This CDR3 is built from 18 residues. CDR3 DNA sequence: TGTGCCAGCAGCCGGGAGGTTCGCGGCCCAGGAGGGTCCTACGAGCAGTACTTC. Amino acid sequence: CASSREVRGPGGSYEQYF.

This chain connects TRBV7-3 to TRBJ2-3, with 9 bases lining up with TRBD2. Per the germline V gene, CDR1 is SGHTA and CDR2 is FQGTGA. Trimming removed 5 bases from V and 3 bases from J; junction bases left unmatched: 6. The CDR3 consists of 15 residues. CDR3 in DNA: TGTGCCAGCAGCCTTCTAGCGGGACGGACAGATACGCAGTATTTT. Translating it yields CASSLLAGRTDTQYF.